The 27 T cell receptor beta chains below come from one sample, sequenced in a study of blood T cell repertoires in COVID-19. Produced via immunoSEQ multiplex PCR; TCRdb's table is partial and in-frame only. The sample has about 24,000 clones, about four fifths seen once; the top ten hold approximately 6.1%. The sequenced material came from peripheral blood. These receptors came from a man in his 70s with acute or convalescent COVID-19.

The CDR3: CAWAGGKGGYTF. The CDR3, as DNA: TGTGCCTGGGCAGGGGGCAAAGGTGGCTACACCTTC. The gene calls are TRBV30 and TRBJ1-2; 8 bases agree with TRBD1. The CDR3 totals 12 residues. Germline V gives CDR1 GTSNPN, CDR2 SVGIG (reference sequence). Trimming removed 5 bases from V and 7 bases from J; junction bases left unmatched: 6.

This sequence joins TRBV18 and TRBJ1-2; D is unclear. The CDR3 loop spans 14 amino acids. Germline assignment: CDR1 KGHSH and CDR2 LQKENI. V dropped 1 base and J dropped 6 bases, with 12 bases sitting between them. The CDR3, as DNA: TGTGCCAGCTCACCACGCGGAAAGGGAGATGGCTACACCTTC. Translated, it gives CASSPRGKGDGYTF.

The CDR3 protein is CASSVNIKSYEQYF. The CDR3 DNA reads TGTGCCAGCAGCGTGAACATAAAGTCCTACGAGCAGTACTTC. This rearrangement joins TRBV9 to TRBJ2-7, with D unclear. Trimming shortened V by 2 bases and J by 1 base, and 10 bases separated the two germline ends. The germline gives CDR1 SGDLS, CDR2 YYNGEE. The CDR3 consists of 14 residues.

The rearrangement joins TRBV4-1 to TRBJ1-6; 10 nucleotides agree with TRBD1. Per the germline V gene, CDR1 is MGHRA and CDR2 is YSYEKL. The CDR3 loop spans 19 amino acids. Trimming removed 0 bases from V and 7 bases from J; junction bases left unmatched: 12. The CDR3 nucleotides read TGCGCCAGCAGCCAAGATTTTGGGACAGGGGTTTTAAGGAATTCACCCCTCCACTTT. Protein product: CASSQDFGTGVLRNSPLHF.

This clone was seen a few times. The CDR3 protein is CASGAGVAKNIQYF. As DNA, the CDR3 is TGTGCCAGTGGAGCGGGGGTAGCCAAAAACATTCAGTACTTC. The chain joins TRBV19 to TRBJ2-4, with TRBD2 identical over 8 bases. With 8 bases clipped from V and 0 bases from J, the junction kept 3 bases outside the gene matches. Per germline, CDR1 LNHDA and CDR2 SQIVND (reference sequence). The CDR3 consists of 14 residues.

This clone occurred once. V is TRBV9 and J is TRBJ2-4, with D tentatively TRBD2 (5 bases). The CDR3 runs 16 residues. Deletions cut 4 bases from V and 3 bases from J, with 17 bases between. In germline, CDR1 is SGDLS, CDR2 YYNGEE. The CDR3, as DNA: TGTGCCAGCAGCCTAGGATCCGGGGAAGGCAAAAACATTCAGTACTTC. Its translation is CASSLGSGEGKNIQYF.

V usage is TRBV9 and J usage is TRBJ2-3; the D gene is possibly TRBD2 (5 bases). Per the germline V gene, CDR1 is SGDLS and CDR2 is YYNGEE. The CDR3 has 12 amino acids. Trimming removed 5 bases from V and 4 bases from J, with 8 bases in between. CDR3: CASSPRADTQYF. CDR3 bases: TGTGCCAGCAGTCCGAGGGCAGATACGCAGTATTTT.

V and J are TRBV7-2 and TRBJ2-7; D gene uncertain. The ends were cut back, 5 bases at V and 0 bases at J, with 5 bases in the middle. The CDR3 contains 12 residues. Germline V lookup: CDR1 SGHTA, CDR2 FQGNSA. CDR3 in amino acids: CASSLISYEQYF. The DNA of the CDR3 is TGTGCCAGCAGCCTAATCTCCTACGAGCAGTACTTC.

This clone was counted a single time. The gene calls are TRBV27 and TRBJ1-2; 8 nucleotides align to TRBD1. In germline, CDR1 is MNHEY, CDR2 SMNVEV (reference sequence). V lost 1 base, J lost 5 bases, and 6 bases stayed unmatched. The CDR3 totals 15 residues. This CDR3 is CASSLWQGAGYGYTF. CDR3 sequence (DNA): TGTGCCAGCAGTTTATGGCAGGGGGCTGGGTATGGCTACACCTTC.

This rearrangement joins TRBV4-1 to TRBJ2-5, with 10 bases matching TRBD2. CDR1 MGHRA and CDR2 YSYEKL come from the germline V gene. This CDR3 contains 15 residues. V lost 4 bases to trimming and J lost 4 bases; unmatched junction nucleotides: 6. CDR3 amino acids: CASSRQAGGPETQYF. CDR3 bases: TGCGCCAGCAGCCGGCAAGCGGGGGGGCCAGAGACCCAGTACTTC.

This clone was observed a single time. The chain couples TRBV11-3 to TRBJ2-2; 9 nucleotides agree with TRBD2. This CDR3 comprises 16 residues. Germline CDR1 SGHNT, CDR2 YENEEA. V lost 5 bases to trimming and J lost 1 base; unmatched junction nucleotides: 5. For the CDR3, the DNA is TGTGCCAGCAGCCCCCGAGCGGGAGGGAACACCGGGGAGCTGTTTTTT. Amino acids: CASSPRAGGNTGELFF.

The chain combines TRBV19 with TRBJ2-5; 12 bases fit TRBD2. Germline V gene sequence: CDR1 LNHDA, CDR2 SQIVND (reference sequence). This CDR3 has 14 residues. Trimming cost V 1 base and J 7 bases; bases outside gene matches: 1. CDR3: CASSIGGLAGTQYF. The DNA for the CDR3 is TGTGCCAGTAGTATAGGGGGACTAGCGGGGACCCAGTACTTC.

The chain employs TRBV7-2 and TRBJ2-7; 7 bases are a match to TRBD1. This CDR3 contains 14 residues. Per the germline V gene, CDR1 is SGHTA and CDR2 is FQGNSA. V shed 4 bases, J shed 0 bases, and the junction held 3 bases outside the gene matches. CDR3 in DNA: TGTGCCAGCAGCTCGGACAGGTACTCCTACGAGCAGTACTTC. It codes for CASSSDRYSYEQYF. Based on the CDR3 plus reference TRBV7-2 and TRBJ2-7, the full variable domain is GAGVSQSPSNKVTEKGKDVELRCDPISGHTALYWYRQSLGQGLEFLIYFQGNSAPDKSGLPSDRFSAERTGGSVSTLTIQRTQQEDSAVYLCASSSDRYSYEQYFGPGTRLTVT.

The chain joins TRBV27 to TRBJ1-1, with a possible D match to TRBD1 (5 bases). This CDR3 region has 14 residues. The germline V gene has CDR1 MNHEY and CDR2 SMNVEV (reference sequence). The V gene lost 7 bases and the J gene lost 4 bases, with 16 bases spanning the gap. The CDR3, as DNA: TGTGCCAGCACCCCAGGGTGGTTCGGCACTGAAGCTTTCTTT. This codes for CASTPGWFGTEAFF.

The J gene is TRBJ2-6, the V gene TRBV28, with TRBD2 matching over 8 bases. Germline V gene data show CDR1 as MDHEN and CDR2 as SYDVKM. V trimming: 7 bases; J trimming: 0 bases; junction bases outside the gene matches: 2. The CDR3 is 15 amino acids. CDR3 bases: TGTGCCAGCAAAACTAGCGGCTCTGGGGCCAACGTCCTGACTTTC. It codes for CASKTSGSGANVLTF. The full variable domain, its missing parts supplied by reference TRBV28 and TRBJ2-6, is DVKVTQSSRYLVKRTGEKVFLECVQDMDHENMFWYRQDPGLGLRLIYFSYDVKMKEKGDIPEGYSVSREKKERFSLILESASTNQTSMYLCASKTSGSGANVLTFGAGSRLTVL.

CDR3 sequence reads: CASSSGRGGETQYF. CDR3 nucleotide sequence: TGTGCCAGCAGCTCGGGACGGGGAGGGGAGACCCAGTACTTC. The V call is TRBV7-2, the J call TRBJ2-5, with TRBD2 matching over 7 bases. CDR1 is SGHTA and CDR2 is FQGNSA in the germline V gene. This CDR3 has 14 residues. V lost 4 bases and J lost 5; bases outside the gene matches: 7.

The chain couples TRBV5-6 to TRBJ2-2, with D possibly TRBD1 on 6 matching bases. This CDR3 contains 15 residues. CDR1 is SGHDT and CDR2 is YYEEEE in the germline V gene. Trimming pared 1 base from V and 2 bases from J, leaving 9 bases between. The CDR3 region is CASSLTGPNTGELFF. CDR3 DNA sequence: TGTGCCAGCAGCTTGACAGGGCCAAACACCGGGGAGCTGTTTTTT.

This chain uses TRBV5-6 with TRBJ2-1, with TRBD2 matching 8 bases. This CDR3 is built from 13 residues. CDR1 and CDR2 from the germline V gene are SGHDT and YYEEEE. V gave up 3 bases and J gave up 15 bases; unmatched junction bases: 11. In DNA form, the CDR3 reads TGTGCCAGCAGCTACACCTTAGCGGGAAATAGGTTCTTC. Translating it yields CASSYTLAGNRFF.

The rearrangement links TRBV24-1 to TRBJ2-7; D might be TRBD1 (6 bases). Trimming took off 11 bases at V and 2 bases at J, with 15 bases between the two ends. CDR3 length: 13 amino acids. CDR1 is KGHDR, CDR2 SFDVKD, per germline. CDR3 loop: CAKRTVSTYEQYF. The DNA of the CDR3 is TGTGCCAAACGGACAGTTTCTACCTACGAGCAGTACTTC.

This clone was seen just once. The V call is TRBV6-5, the J call TRBJ2-7; 7 nucleotides match TRBD1. The V segment lost 6 bases and the J segment 3 bases; nucleotides outside the gene matches: 8. There are 14 residues in the CDR3. Looked up from germline, CDR1 is MNHEY and CDR2 is SVGAGI. The CDR3 loop reads CASRGTVSFYEQYF. The CDR3 region has the DNA TGTGCCAGCAGGGGGACAGTTTCCTTCTACGAGCAGTACTTC.

The rearrangement uses TRBV14 and TRBJ1-2; 7 bases line up with TRBD1. V shed 2 bases, J shed 8 bases, and the junction held 11 bases outside the gene matches. Per the germline V gene, CDR1 is SGHDN and CDR2 is FVKESK. This CDR3 spans 15 amino acids. The CDR3 protein is CASSQRLTGSSGYTF. The CDR3 DNA reads as TGTGCCAGCAGCCAACGATTGACAGGGTCGAGCGGCTACACCTTC.

The V call is TRBV9, the J call TRBJ2-3, with 7 bases aligning to TRBD1. This CDR3 has 14 amino acids. Germline assignment: CDR1 SGDLS and CDR2 YYNGEE. The trim removed 3 bases at V and 6 bases at J, leaving 7 bases unmatched. CDR3 sequence reads: CASSAGTAVDTQYF. The CDR3 region has the DNA TGTGCCAGCAGCGCGGGGACAGCGGTGGATACGCAGTATTTT.

The count of this clone is one. This chain joins TRBV7-2 and TRBJ2-3; 12 bases are a match to TRBD2. The CDR3 contains 16 residues. In germline, CDR1 is SGHTA, CDR2 FQGNSA. With 3 bases clipped from V and 5 bases from J, the junction kept 6 bases outside the gene matches. CDR3 residues: CASSLSSGGAQDTQYF. The CDR3 DNA is TGTGCCAGCAGCTTGTCTAGCGGGGGGGCCCAAGATACGCAGTATTTT.

The chain recombines TRBV19 with TRBJ2-7, with TRBD2 matching 7 bases. CDR1 is LNHDA, CDR2 SQIVND, per germline (reference sequence). This CDR3 spans 13 amino acids. V was clipped by 4 bases and J by 4 bases; unmatched bases: 4. This chain's CDR3 is CASSKDGGYEQYF. The CDR3 nucleotides are TGTGCCAGTAGTAAAGACGGGGGGTACGAGCAGTACTTC.

The J gene is TRBJ1-2, the V gene TRBV23-1; TRBD1 matches at 7 bases. TRBV23-1 is placed among ORFs of uncertain function. CDR3 length: 13 amino acids. Unmatched junction bases numbered 7, after V lost 8 bases and J lost 4 bases. The CDR3 DNA reads as TGCGCCAGCCGGGGGGGACAGCCCTATGGCTACACCTTC. This encodes CASRGGQPYGYTF.

This chain links TRBV6-5 with TRBJ1-5, with a weak D call TRBD1 (5 bases). The CDR3 has 12 residues. Per germline, CDR1 MNHEY and CDR2 SVGAGI. Trimming shortened V by 11 bases and J by 2 bases, and 10 bases separated the two germline ends. CDR3 sequence (DNA): TGTGCCTTAGGAGGGGGCAATCAGCCCCAGCATTTT. Amino acid sequence: CALGGGNQPQHF.

The chain combines TRBV7-2 with TRBJ1-6; 10 bases map to TRBD1. The CDR3 runs 14 residues. V lost 4 bases to trimming and J lost 9 bases; unmatched junction nucleotides: 3. Germline V gene lookup returns CDR1 SGHTA and CDR2 FQGNSA. Written as DNA, the CDR3 is TGTGCCAGCAGCTGGGGACAGGGGACTTCACCCCTCCACTTT. Protein sequence: CASSWGQGTSPLHF.